These 30 T cell receptor beta chains came from one sample sequenced in a study of vaccination effects on CD4 cells after COVID-19. Investigators separated out CD4+ T cells once about eleven days of culture had passed. These receptors' targets are unknown. Clones were sequenced by immunoSEQ multiplex PCR, and TCRdb holds only the in-frame ones, with some missing. The sample holds about 58,000 clones, about three quarters seen once. The sample in question was CD4+ T cells from PBMCs cultured without peptide, obtained before COVID-19 vaccination. The receptors here all came from a human donor who received a COVID-19 vaccine.

The CDR3 DNA reads TGTGCCAGCAGTGCCTCCGGGACAGGGGGCTACGAGCAGTACGTC. Its protein is CASSASGTGGYEQYV. This sequence joins TRBV25-1 and TRBJ2-7, with 11 bases matching TRBD1. V gave up 4 bases and J gave up 3 bases; unmatched junction bases: 5. Germline CDR1 is MGHDK and CDR2 is SYGVNS. This CDR3 region has 15 residues.

This clone showed up just a few times. V and J are TRBV28 and TRBJ1-1; no clear D gene. Between the trimmed V and J ends, which lost 6 bases and 2 bases, there was a span of 13 bases. CDR1 and CDR2 (germline): MDHEN, SYDVKM. The CDR3 has 14 amino acids. CDR3 bases: TGTGCCAGCAGGCCAGGCCAACCTAACACTGAAGCTTTCTTT. Translated, it gives CASRPGQPNTEAFF.

CDR3 amino acids: CASSSMSGAQETQYF. CDR3 coding DNA: TGTGCCAGCAGCTCTATGTCGGGGGCACAAGAGACCCAGTACTTC. This sequence joins TRBV5-4 and TRBJ2-5; the D gene could be TRBD1 or TRBD2 (6 bases each). The V end lost 3 bases, the J end lost 2 bases, and 14 bases lay between the germline ends. Per germline, CDR1 SGHNT and CDR2 YYREEE (reference sequence). The CDR3 length is 15 residues.

V is TRBV18 and J is TRBJ1-1; no reliable D call. Trimming shortened V by 1 base and J by 2 bases, and 11 bases separated the two germline ends. The CDR3 spans 15 residues. Germline V lookup: CDR1 KGHSH, CDR2 LQKENI. In nucleotides, the CDR3 is TGTGCCAGCTCACCACTTTCAGAAACCAACACTGAAGCTTTCTTT. Translation: CASSPLSETNTEAFF.

This clone occurred once. The chain links TRBV7-6 to TRBJ1-1; no clear D gene. V lost 3 bases to trimming and J lost 1 base, with 12 bases between them. This CDR3 contains 15 residues. Germline CDR1 and CDR2: SGHVS and FNYEAQ. This CDR3 reads CASSFGPTQNTEAFF. Here the CDR3 DNA reads TGTGCCAGCAGCTTTGGTCCGACACAGAACACTGAAGCTTTCTTT.

On this clone itself: The same CDR3 is also encoded by other DNA sequences in this sample. The chain employs TRBV9 and TRBJ2-5; TRBD1 matches 8 bases. V shed 4 bases and J 5 bases; nucleotides not matched to a gene: 7. CDR1 is SGDLS, CDR2 YYNGEE, per germline. The CDR3 extends over 14 amino acids. The DNA for the CDR3 is TGTGCCAGCAGCCCCCGGACAGGGACCGAGACCCAGTACTTC. This sequence encodes CASSPRTGTETQYF.

CDR3 sequence: CASSGFGRNTGELFF. The CDR3 DNA sequence: TGTGCCAGCAGCGGTTTTGGACGGAACACCGGGGAGCTGTTTTTT. This chain connects TRBV6-5 to TRBJ2-2; D is undetermined. Germline CDR1 MNHEY, CDR2 SVGAGI. The CDR3 has 15 residues. Trimming removed 6 bases from V and 1 base from J, with 12 bases in between.

The gene calls are TRBV5-1 and TRBJ2-7, with 7 bases lining up with TRBD2. Germline values: CDR1 SGHRS, CDR2 YFSETQ. The CDR3 sequence is 13 residues long. V lost 4 bases and J lost 9; bases outside the gene matches: 10. The CDR3 nucleotides read TGCGCCAGCAGCCCACCTTTGGGAGGGAGGCAGTACGTC. Translated, it gives CASSPPLGGRQYV.

This clone was detected a few times. This rearrangement joins TRBV5-6 to TRBJ1-2; no clear D. The CDR3 has 14 amino acids. The V gene's germline CDR1 is SGHDT and CDR2 YYEEEE. Trimming shortened V by 2 bases and J by 0 bases, and 8 bases separated the two germline ends. The CDR3: CASSFRPTNYGYTF. CDR3 bases: TGTGCCAGCAGCTTCAGACCTACTAACTATGGCTACACCTTC.

The chain couples TRBV3-1 (or the pseudogene TRBV3-2) to TRBJ2-4; 7 bases line up with TRBD1. Looked up from germline, CDR1 is LGHDT and CDR2 is YNNKEL (reference sequence). The CDR3 runs to 17 residues. Trimming at V came to 4 bases and at J to 0 bases, leaving 9 bases not matched to a gene. CDR3 nucleotides: TGTGCCAGCAGCCCCGGACAGGCTAAACTAGCCAAAAACATTCAGTACTTC. Its translation is CASSPGQAKLAKNIQYF.

This rearrangement joins TRBV7-8 to TRBJ2-7; either TRBD1 or TRBD2 may fit D (5 bases each). Trimming left V 5 bases short and J 9 bases short, with 23 bases between. Germline V gene data show CDR1 as SGHVS and CDR2 as FQNEAQ. The CDR3 sequence is 15 residues long. The CDR3 loop reads CASSPHSRDRVWQYV. CDR3 nucleotides: TGTGCCAGCAGCCCGCACTCCCGGGACCGGGTATGGCAGTACGTC.

The chain is built from TRBV11-1 and TRBJ2-5; D unclear. This CDR3 has 12 amino acids. Trimming left V 4 bases short and J 5 bases short, with 8 bases between. Per germline, CDR1 SGHAT and CDR2 FQDESV (reference sequence). The CDR3 bases are TGTGCCAGCAGCTCAGCCCAGGAGACCCAGTACTTC. Translating gives CASSSAQETQYF.

The table lists this clone with a few counts. The J gene is TRBJ1-1, the V gene TRBV29-1; D is unclear. The V end was cut by 6 bases, the J end by 0 bases, with 5 bases between. The CDR3 has 11 amino acids. CDR1 and CDR2 (germline): SQVTM, ANQGSEA. The CDR3 DNA reads as TGCAGCGTCGCGGTGAACACTGAAGCTTTCTTT. Its protein product is CSVAVNTEAFF.

This clone showed up just once. The CDR3 sequence is CASSTRPTGQRAKNIQYF. DNA of the CDR3: TGTGCCAGTAGTACCCGCCCTACGGGACAGCGGGCCAAAAACATTCAGTACTTC. The chain carries TRBV19 and TRBJ2-4; 7 positions match TRBD1. The germline V gene has CDR1 LNHDA and CDR2 SQIVND (reference sequence). There are 18 residues in the CDR3. The ends lost 4 bases at V and 1 base at J; junction bases unmatched: 13.

This clone has only one observation. This CDR3 is CASSLQTASYNSPLHF. CDR3 DNA sequence: TGCGCCAGCAGCCTCCAGACAGCCTCTTATAATTCACCCCTCCACTTT. This sequence joins TRBV5-1 and TRBJ1-6; maybe TRBD1 (5 bases). The V and J ends lost 4 bases and 4 bases respectively, with 15 bases between them. Germline V CDR1 and CDR2: SGHRS, YFSETQ. This CDR3 is built from 16 residues.

This chain connects TRBV28 to TRBJ1-6, with TRBD1 as a possible D gene (5 bases). Germline CDR1 is MDHEN and CDR2 is SYDVKM. The CDR3 has 12 residues. Trimming removed 6 bases from V and 9 bases from J, with 9 bases in between. The CDR3 DNA sequence: TGTGCCAGCAGGCAGACAGCTTCACCCCTCCACTTT. This gives the protein CASRQTASPLHF.

This clone was recorded once. The V call is TRBV5-4, the J call TRBJ1-2; D not resolved. Germline values: CDR1 SGHNT, CDR2 YYREEE (reference sequence). The CDR3 extends over 13 amino acids. V was cut by 2 bases and J by 0 bases, with 5 bases left in between. CDR3 in DNA: TGTGCCAGCAGCTTCTCAGCTAACTATGGCTACACCTTC. This translates into CASSFSANYGYTF.

The chain is built from TRBV11-1 and TRBJ2-1, with D unclear. This CDR3 has 14 amino acids. Germline V gene lookup returns CDR1 SGHAT and CDR2 FQDESV (reference sequence). V was pared by 3 bases and J by 9 bases, with 15 bases between. As DNA, the CDR3 is TGTGCCAGCAGCTTGGCTCCGGGTGAACGTGAGCAGTTCTTC. Translation: CASSLAPGEREQFF.

The chain couples TRBV5-1 to TRBJ1-2; D not certain. The V end was cut by 4 bases, the J end by 1 base, with 11 bases between. Germline CDR1 is SGHRS and CDR2 is YFSETQ. The CDR3 loop spans 14 amino acids. This CDR3 is CASSLGSLNYGYTF. The CDR3 DNA reads as TGCGCCAGCAGCCTCGGGTCTCTTAACTATGGCTACACCTTC.

Remarks on this clone: The sample carries other DNA sequences with the same CDR3. The chain is built from TRBV18 and TRBJ1-1; D is undetermined. The CDR3 length is 13 residues. Trimming removed 1 base from V and 0 bases from J, with 3 bases in between. Germline CDR1 is KGHSH and CDR2 is LQKENI. The CDR3 is CASSPRLNTEAFF. CDR3 bases: TGTGCCAGCTCACCACGGTTGAACACTGAAGCTTTCTTT.

V is TRBV5-1 and J is TRBJ2-7, with TRBD1 matching over 10 bases. Germline V gives CDR1 SGHRS, CDR2 YFSETQ. CDR3 length equals 14 residues. The V and J ends lost 0 bases and 5 bases, in that order; junction bases with no gene match: 2. CDR3 bases: TGCGCCAGCAGCTTGGGGACAGGGGGTAACGAGCAGTACGTC. As protein: CASSLGTGGNEQYV.

The chain links TRBV6-5 to TRBJ1-6; D call uncertain. V dropped 1 base and J dropped 10 bases, with 14 bases sitting between them. CDR1 and CDR2 from the germline V gene are MNHEY and SVGAGI. This CDR3 has 15 amino acids. The CDR3 DNA reads TGTGCCAGCAGTTACTGGGTGGGAGGAAACTCACCCCTCCACTTT. It translates to CASSYWVGGNSPLHF.

This chain links TRBV5-5 with TRBJ1-2, with D possibly TRBD1 on 5 matching bases. Trimming removed 0 bases from V and 4 bases from J, with 10 bases in between. The germline gives CDR1 SGHKS, CDR2 YYEKEE (reference sequence). The CDR3 has 14 residues. The CDR3 protein is CASSLVPTAYGYTF. The CDR3, as DNA: TGTGCCAGCAGCTTGGTCCCGACAGCCTATGGCTACACCTTC.

This chain joins TRBV18 and TRBJ1-1; TRBD1 matches at 8 bases. V trimming: 8 bases; J trimming: 0 bases; junction bases outside the gene matches: 11. The CDR3 has 16 residues. Germline V gene data show CDR1 as KGHSH and CDR2 as LQKENI. The CDR3 protein is CASHRQAGGVNTEAFF. CDR3 DNA sequence: TGTGCCAGCCACCGTCAGGCAGGGGGCGTGAACACTGAAGCTTTCTTT.

The J gene is TRBJ1-5, the V gene TRBV20-1; D remains ambiguous. Germline CDR1 and CDR2: DFQATT and SNEGSKA (reference sequence). This CDR3 is 13 amino acids long. Trimming removed 3 bases from V and 7 bases from J, with 13 bases in between. The CDR3 reads CSASSGGNQPQHF. CDR3 coding DNA: TGCAGTGCTAGTTCCGGAGGAAACCAGCCCCAGCATTTT.

The chain joins TRBV7-8 to TRBJ2-7; a weak D match, TRBD1 (6 bases). The germline V gene encodes CDR1 SGHVS and CDR2 FQNEAQ. The CDR3 totals 12 residues. V lost 5 bases, J lost 8 bases, and 13 bases lay in between. DNA for the CDR3: TGTGCCAGCAGCAGGGGGTCAGGCAAGCAGTACGTC. Amino acid sequence: CASSRGSGKQYV.

The chain uses TRBV12-3 or TRBV12-4 and TRBJ1-1, with 7 bases matching TRBD1. This CDR3 contains 12 residues. Unmatched junction bases numbered 2, after V lost 6 bases and J lost 4 bases. CDR3 sequence (DNA): TGTGCCAGCAGGACAGGGACCACTGAAGCTTTCTTT. Encoded protein: CASRTGTTEAFF.

The CDR3 DNA is TGCGCCAGCAGTCAAAAGGGTTTTATTTTTTCTTACGAGCAGTACGTC. Its protein product is CASSQKGFIFSYEQYV. The chain combines TRBV23-1 with TRBJ2-7; D is unresolved. TRBV23-1 is reported as an ORF; its role is uncertain. Trimming shortened V by 2 bases and J by 4 bases, and 18 bases separated the two germline ends. There are 16 residues in the CDR3.

This chain uses TRBV4-2 with TRBJ2-3; D gene uncertain. V was clipped by 0 bases and J by 7 bases, with 17 bases between them. Germline CDR1 reads LGHNA; CDR2 reads YNFKEQ. CDR3 length: 16 residues. The CDR3 sequence is CASSQDMGILQNTQYF. The CDR3 region has the DNA TGTGCCAGCAGCCAAGATATGGGGATTCTGCAAAATACGCAGTATTTT.

The chain employs TRBV28 and TRBJ1-5; D ambiguous. The germline gives CDR1 MDHEN, CDR2 SYDVKM. Trimming shortened V by 6 bases and J by 3 bases, and 6 bases separated the two germline ends. The CDR3 sequence is 12 residues long. CDR3 sequence: CASRSSNQPQHF. The CDR3 DNA is TGTGCCAGCAGGTCCTCCAATCAGCCCCAGCATTTT.